In this sample, the clone carrying this T cell receptor beta chain turned up many times. Its antigen remains unknown. The study, taken as a whole, reports: The larger cohort examined one V-J beta rearrangement, not whole repertoires. In terms of TCR gene usage, tumor memory CD4+ T cells clustered together with blood and lymph node memory CD4+ cells, as well as with lymph node naive CD4+ cells.

Treg sorting used a CD4+CD25+CD127-/low gate. Germline V lookup: CDR1 SGHRS, CDR2 YFSETQ. This CDR3 region has 14 residues. Trimming took 0 bases from V and 4 from J, leaving 11 bases between them. TCRdb re-called the 5' RACE reads through MiXCR, storing one row per CDR3 protein. The sample contains about 40,000 distinct CDR3 sequences, around 20% of which appear only once. This clonotype originated in a female donor with breast cancer. This chain joins TRBV5-1 and TRBJ2-7; TRBD1 is a possible D gene (5 bases). What was sequenced was Tregs sorted from blood. The chain's CDR3 is CASSLGQNTYEQYF. The CDR3 DNA reads as TGCGCCAGCAGCTTGGGACAGAACACTTACGAGCAGTACTTC.